This paragraph covers one T cell receptor beta chain sequence. The antigen is unknown. Use of 60 Vbeta and 13 Jbeta primers characterized the PCR. Profiled with immunoSEQ multiplex PCR; TCRdb holds only in-frame clones, not every one. The sample lists about 130,000 clones; around 80% were seen once. This entry comes from a study of cytomegalovirus exposure and HLA in healthy donors. Overall study context: Within an early data release were around 80 million unique TCRs drawn from HLA-typed donors. Study-level findings and limits: A few CMV-associated chains proved CMV antigen-specific in vitro.

The CDR3 sequence is 16 residues long. Germline values: CDR1 LGHNA, CDR2 YNFKEQ. With 2 bases clipped from V and 1 base from J, the junction kept 8 bases outside the gene matches. The receptor was isolated from a man aged 30 to 39 in good health and CMV-seronegative. Sequencing used PBMCs. The chain employs TRBV4-2 and TRBJ2-7; 7 bases line up with TRBD1. The CDR3 DNA sequence: TGTGCCAGCAGCCAATCCCCCCAGGGACAGTCCTACGAGCAGTACTTC. Its protein is CASSQSPQGQSYEQYF.